Listed here are 29 T cell receptor beta chains from one sample, sequenced in a study of CD8+CD57+ T cells in acquired aplastic anemia. The use of genomic DNA as template underpinned the TCR beta VDJ and CDR3 profiling. TCRdb re-analysed the reads in MiXCR, keeping a single row per CDR3 protein. The sample holds 200,000 to 250,000 distinct CDR3 sequences, 34% seen once. Sequenced input: sorted CD4+, CD8+, or CD8+CD57+ T cells (not recorded which) from PBMCs. These receptors all come from a human donor in good health, serving as a control.

This clonotype was recorded many times. The chain has TRBV7-3 and TRBJ1-1; TRBD1 matches 7 bases. The germline gives CDR1 SGHTA, CDR2 FQGTGA. CDR3 size: 15 residues. After removal of 1 base from V and 6 bases from J, the junction contained 8 bases not matched to a gene. For the CDR3, the DNA is TGTGCCAGCAGCTTAAGGGCAGGGGGTGGTGCTGAAGCTTTCTTT. Protein sequence: CASSLRAGGGAEAFF.

On this clonotype itself: A much larger clone lies a single base off, so this may be a read error. The genes are TRBV19 and TRBJ1-5, with 8 nucleotides matching TRBD1. The CDR3 has 17 amino acids. Per germline, CDR1 LNHDA and CDR2 SQIVND (reference sequence). As DNA, the CDR3 is TGTGCCGGTAGTACCTCTCTCGGACAGGGATGGAATCAGCCCCAGCATTTT. Its protein is CAGSTSLGQGWNQPQHF.

This clonotype was found many times. The rearrangement links TRBV29-1 to TRBJ2-4; 10 bases align to TRBD2. CDR1 and CDR2 from the germline V gene are SQVTM and ANQGSEA. This CDR3 region has 16 residues. The junction had 11 bases not matched to a gene; V was cut back by 6 bases and J by 3 bases. The CDR3, as DNA: TGCAGCGTCCTAGCGGGAGCGGGCTCGATCAAAAACATTCAGTACTTC. Protein sequence: CSVLAGAGSIKNIQYF.

The J gene is TRBJ1-5, the V gene TRBV10-2, with D possibly being TRBD1 (5 bases). Germline CDR1 WSHSY, CDR2 SAAADI. The CDR3 consists of 14 residues. V was pared by 7 bases and J by 4 bases, with 14 bases between. CDR3 sequence: CASIESDRNQPQHF. Written as DNA, the CDR3 is TGCGCCAGCATCGAATCAGACAGAAATCAGCCCCAGCATTTT.

This clonotype was seen many times. The chain has TRBV19 and TRBJ2-1, with TRBD2 matching over 7 bases. The CDR3 spans 12 residues. V shed 6 bases, J shed 6 bases, and the junction held 2 bases outside the gene matches. Germline CDR1 and CDR2: LNHDA and SQIVND (reference sequence). The CDR3 sequence is CASRKRGNEQFF. In DNA form, the CDR3 reads TGTGCCAGTAGGAAGCGGGGCAATGAGCAGTTCTTC.

This clonotype was seen ten or more times. The chain couples TRBV2 to TRBJ1-2, with D maybe TRBD1 (6 bases). Trimming took 0 bases from V and 2 from J, leaving 10 bases between them. This CDR3 has 15 amino acids. CDR1 is SNHLY and CDR2 is FYNNEI in the germline V gene. CDR3 in amino acids: CASSEASRGNYGYTF. The DNA for the CDR3 is TGTGCCAGCAGTGAAGCGTCCAGGGGCAACTATGGCTACACCTTC.

This clonotype was recorded at least ten times. DNA of the CDR3: TGTGCCAGTAGTACAGAGAGGACAGGGAATCAGCCCCAGCATTTT. Translation: CASSTERTGNQPQHF. The chain has TRBV19 and TRBJ1-5; TRBD1 agrees at 8 bases. CDR3 length: 15 amino acids. Germline V lookup: CDR1 LNHDA, CDR2 SQIVND (reference sequence). The J segment lost 4 bases and the V segment lost 4 bases, leaving 6 bases of the junction unmatched.

The chain is built from TRBV15 and TRBJ2-3, with unresolved D. The CDR3 is 14 residues long. Germline V gene data show CDR1 as LNHNV and CDR2 as YYDKDF (reference sequence). V lost 3 bases and J lost 5, with 12 bases in between. For the CDR3, the DNA is TGTGCCACCAGCAGTAATCCTAGTGGAGATACGCAGTATTTT. It encodes CATSSNPSGDTQYF.

As DNA, the CDR3 is TGTGCCAGCTCACTTACCTCGGGACAGCAGAATGGAAACACCATATATTTT. It codes for CASSLTSGQQNGNTIYF. The V gene is TRBV9, the J gene TRBJ1-3, with 7 nucleotides matching TRBD1. CDR3 length equals 17 residues. After removal of 7 bases from V and 3 bases from J, the junction contained 16 bases not matched to a gene. From germline, CDR1 is SGDLS and CDR2 YYNGEE.

This chain joins TRBV15 and TRBJ1-1; D call uncertain. Germline assignment: CDR1 LNHNV and CDR2 YYDKDF (reference sequence). Deletions cut 5 bases from V and 3 bases from J, with 10 bases between. CDR3 length equals 13 residues. The CDR3 loop reads CATSSAGYTEAFF. CDR3 sequence (DNA): TGTGCCACCAGCTCGGCCGGATACACTGAAGCTTTCTTT.

About this clonotype: One base away lies a much larger clone, so this may be a sequencing read error. Since no conserved phenylalanine or tryptophan closes the CDR3, a read error is the likely cause. The rearrangement uses TRBV5-1 and TRBJ1-2, with D possibly matching TRBD1 (6 bases). CDR3 size: 14 residues. Trimming pared 0 bases from V and 8 bases from J, leaving 14 bases between. Germline CDR1 and CDR2: SGHRS and YFSETQ. The CDR3 coding sequence is TGCGCCAGCAGCTTGGGGGACAACTTTGGCGGCTACACCCTC. Translation: CASSLGDNFGGYTL.

The chain links TRBV19 to TRBJ1-6, with D possibly matching TRBD1 (5 bases). The CDR3 consists of 16 residues. V was cut by 4 bases and J by 10 bases, with 20 bases left in between. Germline assignment: CDR1 LNHDA and CDR2 SQIVND (reference sequence). CDR3 DNA sequence: TGTGCCAGTAGTACGGGCAGGGTCAATGGGAGGTCACCCCTCCACTTT. This translates into CASSTGRVNGRSPLHF.

On this clonotype: A much bigger clone sits one base away, suggesting this may be a read error. The rearrangement links TRBV5-1 to TRBJ2-3; D is possibly TRBD2 (5 bases). The CDR3 contains 15 residues. Germline CDR1 and CDR2: SGHRS and YFSETQ. In DNA form, the CDR3 reads TGCGTCAGCAGCGCCTGGTCGGGAAGCACAGATACGCAGTATTTT. Translation gives CVSSAWSGSTDTQYF.

V is TRBV5-1 and J is TRBJ1-1; a possible D gene is TRBD1 (6 bases). Deletions cut 3 bases from V and 2 bases from J, with 17 bases between. CDR3 length: 16 amino acids. Germline CDR1 is SGHRS and CDR2 is YFSETQ. In DNA form, the CDR3 reads TGCGCCAGCAGCTCGGGACCCGGGGGCAATAACACTGAAGCTTTCTTT. Translated: CASSSGPGGNNTEAFF.

This clonotype came up many times. The rearrangement joins TRBV12-3 or TRBV12-4 to TRBJ2-7; no clear D gene. The CDR3 is made up of 12 amino acids. V shed 3 bases and J shed 3 bases, with 6 bases lying between them. CDR3: CASSFRSYEQYF. DNA for the CDR3: TGTGCCAGCAGTTTCCGGAGCTACGAGCAGTACTTC.

This clonotype was seen only a few times. This chain joins TRBV2 and TRBJ1-1, with D hard to call. This CDR3 spans 13 amino acids. Trimming removed 7 bases at V and 1 base at J, with 10 bases between. Germline V lookup: CDR1 SNHLY, CDR2 FYNNEI. The CDR3 sequence is CASIADGNTEAFF. In DNA form, the CDR3 reads TGTGCCAGCATCGCGGACGGGAACACTGAAGCTTTCTTT.

This clonotype was observed many times. The chain is built from TRBV19 and TRBJ2-5, with 8 positions matching TRBD1. Germline loops: CDR1 LNHDA, CDR2 SQIVND (reference sequence). The V and J ends lost 3 bases and 5 bases, in that order; junction bases with no gene match: 8. The CDR3 runs 15 residues. CDR3 protein: CASSIGGQGLETQYF. CDR3 DNA sequence: TGTGCCAGTAGTATCGGAGGACAGGGTTTGGAGACCCAGTACTTC.

With regard to this clonotype: Since the CDR3 does not end with the conserved phenylalanine or tryptophan, this likely comes from a read error. The chain employs TRBV9 and TRBJ1-6; D is ambiguous. CDR1 SGDLS and CDR2 YYNGEE come from the germline V gene. The CDR3 contains 14 residues. The CDR3 is CASSVLVDNPPLHL. CDR3 bases: TGTGCCAGCAGCGTATTGGTGGATAATCCACCCCTCCACCTT.

The chain joins TRBV29-1 to TRBJ1-1, with TRBD1 matching 7 bases. Germline loops: CDR1 SQVTM, CDR2 ANQGSEA. The CDR3 has 13 amino acids. V lost 0 bases to trimming and J lost 8 bases; unmatched junction nucleotides: 6. The CDR3 DNA reads TGCAGCGTTGAAGATCTGGAGGGGGCCGAAGCTTTCTTT. Translated: CSVEDLEGAEAFF.

V usage is TRBV12-3 or TRBV12-4 and J usage is TRBJ1-1; D is ambiguous. V was cut by 1 base and J by 0 bases, with 9 bases left in between. CDR3 length: 15 amino acids. The CDR3: CASSLDPGLNTEAFF. Here the CDR3 DNA reads TGTGCCAGCAGTTTAGATCCGGGCCTGAACACTGAAGCTTTCTTT.

The genes are TRBV2 and TRBJ2-7, with TRBD1 matching over 10 bases. The trim removed 10 bases at V and 5 bases at J, leaving 8 bases unmatched. The CDR3 is 13 amino acids. The germline V gene has CDR1 SNHLY and CDR2 FYNNEI. The CDR3 DNA reads as TGTGCCACCACTAGGGACAGGGGTGACGAGCAGTACTTC. It encodes CATTRDRGDEQYF.

This clonotype was observed a few times. This rearrangement joins TRBV6-5 to TRBJ2-7; 8 nucleotides align to TRBD1. Germline CDR1 and CDR2: MNHEY and SVGAGI. Unmatched junction bases numbered 8, after V lost 4 bases and J lost 3 bases. The CDR3 has 15 residues. CDR3 in DNA: TGTGCCAGCAGTTCAGGGGGGACAGGCCTCTACGAGCAGTACTTC. Amino acid sequence: CASSSGGTGLYEQYF.

This clonotype was counted many times. The chain employs TRBV5-1 and TRBJ2-7; 14 nucleotides line up with TRBD2. Trimming cost V 3 bases and J 2 bases; bases outside gene matches: 7. The length of the CDR3 is 17 residues. Looked up from germline, CDR1 is SGHRS and CDR2 is YFSETQ. In DNA form, the CDR3 reads TGCGCCAGCAGCTCCATACAGACTAGCGGGAGGGCCTACGAGCAGTACTTC. Translation: CASSSIQTSGRAYEQYF. Variable domain in full (rest from reference TRBV5-1 and TRBJ2-7): KAGVTQTPRYLIKTRGQQVTLSCSPISGHRSVSWYQQTPGQGLQFLFEYFSETQRNKGNFPGRFSGRQFSNSRSEMNVSTLELGDSALYLCASSSIQTSGRAYEQYFGPGTRLTVT.

The sample holds many counts of this clonotype. V and J are TRBV20-1 and TRBJ2-7; 11 bases agree with TRBD2. CDR3 length: 15 residues. The germline CDR1 and CDR2 sequences are DFQATT and SNEGSKA (reference sequence). J lost 3 bases, V lost 3 bases, and 7 bases had no gene match. CDR3 bases: TGCAGTGCTAGCGACGGGACTAGCGGACTCTACGAGCAGTACTTC. It codes for CSASDGTSGLYEQYF.

On this clonotype itself: Being one base from a much bigger clone, this may be a read error. The CDR3 region has the DNA TGTGCCAGCAGCGCGACCGGGACGAACACCGGGGAGCTGTTTTTT. It specifies CASSATGTNTGELFF. The V and J genes are TRBV7-9 and TRBJ2-2; D possibly corresponds to TRBD2 (5 bases). The CDR3 runs to 15 residues. From germline, CDR1 is SEHNR and CDR2 FQNEAQ (reference sequence). Trimming stripped 5 bases from V and 0 bases from J, with 10 bases between.

The sample holds many counts of this clonotype. The J gene is TRBJ1-1, the V gene TRBV5-1, with 8 nucleotides matching TRBD1. The trim removed 4 bases at V and 3 bases at J, leaving 11 bases unmatched. CDR3 length equals 16 residues. CDR1 is SGHRS, CDR2 YFSETQ, per germline. CDR3 loop: CASSARDRGQYTEAFF. The CDR3 DNA follows: TGCGCCAGCAGCGCCCGAGACAGGGGCCAGTACACTGAAGCTTTCTTT.

On this clonotype: This may come from a read error, since a much larger clone is one base off. The chain uses TRBV5-1 and TRBJ1-4, with D maybe TRBD1 (5 bases). This CDR3 region has 14 residues. Germline V gives CDR1 SGHRS, CDR2 YFSETQ. The DNA of the CDR3 is TGCGCCGGCAGCTTGGGGCAGGGAGGTGAAAAACTGTTTTTT. This codes for CAGSLGQGGEKLFF.

The rearrangement uses TRBV7-3 and TRBJ1-2; maybe TRBD1 (6 bases). The CDR3 consists of 13 residues. Germline CDR1 and CDR2: SGHTA and FQGTGA. V was pared by 9 bases and J by 1 base, with 12 bases between. The CDR3 DNA reads TGTGCCAGTATGAGACAGGATAACTATGGCTACACCTTC. It yields the protein CASMRQDNYGYTF.

This clonotype has a count of ten or more. The genes are TRBV2 and TRBJ2-2, with TRBD2 identical over 9 bases. V was pared by 4 bases and J by 5 bases, with 5 bases of the junction left unmatched. There are 15 residues in the CDR3. CDR1 SNHLY and CDR2 FYNNEI come from the germline V gene. CDR3 residues: CASSAPLAGTGELFF. In DNA form, the CDR3 reads TGTGCCAGCAGTGCCCCCCTAGCGGGGACCGGGGAGCTGTTTTTT.